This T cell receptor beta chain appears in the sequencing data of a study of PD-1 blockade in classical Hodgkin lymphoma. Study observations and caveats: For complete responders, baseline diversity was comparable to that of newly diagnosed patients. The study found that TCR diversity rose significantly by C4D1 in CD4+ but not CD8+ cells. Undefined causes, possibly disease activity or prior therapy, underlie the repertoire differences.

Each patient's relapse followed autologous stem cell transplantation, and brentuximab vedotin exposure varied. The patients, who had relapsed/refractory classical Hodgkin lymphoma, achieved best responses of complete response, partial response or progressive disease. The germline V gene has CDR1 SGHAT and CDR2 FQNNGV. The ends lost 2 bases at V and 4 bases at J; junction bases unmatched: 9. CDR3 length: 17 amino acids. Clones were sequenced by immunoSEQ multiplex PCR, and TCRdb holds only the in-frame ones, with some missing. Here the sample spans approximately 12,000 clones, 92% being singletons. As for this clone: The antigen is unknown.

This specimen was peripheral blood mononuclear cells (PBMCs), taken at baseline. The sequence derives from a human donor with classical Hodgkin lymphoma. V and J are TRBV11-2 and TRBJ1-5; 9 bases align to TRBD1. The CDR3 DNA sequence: TGTGCCAGCAGCTTAACAGGGGGCGGCGGGCCAAATCAGCCCCAGCATTTT. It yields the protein CASSLTGGGGPNQPQHF.